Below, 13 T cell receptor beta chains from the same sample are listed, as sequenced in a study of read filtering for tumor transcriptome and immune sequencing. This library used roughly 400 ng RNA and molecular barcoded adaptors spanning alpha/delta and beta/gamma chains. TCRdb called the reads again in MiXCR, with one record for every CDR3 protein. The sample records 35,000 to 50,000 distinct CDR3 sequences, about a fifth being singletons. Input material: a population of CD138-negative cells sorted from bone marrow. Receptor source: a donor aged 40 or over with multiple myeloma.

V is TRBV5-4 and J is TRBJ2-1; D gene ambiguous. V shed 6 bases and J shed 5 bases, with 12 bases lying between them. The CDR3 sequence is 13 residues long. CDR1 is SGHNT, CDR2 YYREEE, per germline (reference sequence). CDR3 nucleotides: TGTGCCAGCACCACCGACACCCACAATGAGCAGTTCTTC. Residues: CASTTDTHNEQFF.

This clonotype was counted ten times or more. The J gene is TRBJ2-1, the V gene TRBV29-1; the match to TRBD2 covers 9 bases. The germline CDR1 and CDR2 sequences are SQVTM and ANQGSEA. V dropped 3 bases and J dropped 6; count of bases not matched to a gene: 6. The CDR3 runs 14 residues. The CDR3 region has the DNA TGCAGCGTTGATCGGTCTAGCGGGGCCAATGAGCAGTTCTTC. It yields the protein CSVDRSSGANEQFF.

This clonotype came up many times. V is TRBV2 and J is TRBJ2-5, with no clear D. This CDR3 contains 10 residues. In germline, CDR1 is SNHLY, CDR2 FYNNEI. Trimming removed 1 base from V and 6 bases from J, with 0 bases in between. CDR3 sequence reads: CASSEETQYF. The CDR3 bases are TGTGCCAGCAGTGAAGAGACCCAGTACTTC.

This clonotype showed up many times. The CDR3 nucleotides read TGTGCCAGCAGCCGACAACAGGGGTGGGTAAGGTACGAGCAGTACTTC. Its protein product is CASSRQQGWVRYEQYF. The chain combines TRBV5-6 with TRBJ2-7, with 7 bases fitting TRBD1. Germline CDR1 and CDR2: SGHDT and YYEEEE. V gave up 4 bases and J gave up 4 bases; unmatched junction bases: 14. The CDR3 runs 16 residues.

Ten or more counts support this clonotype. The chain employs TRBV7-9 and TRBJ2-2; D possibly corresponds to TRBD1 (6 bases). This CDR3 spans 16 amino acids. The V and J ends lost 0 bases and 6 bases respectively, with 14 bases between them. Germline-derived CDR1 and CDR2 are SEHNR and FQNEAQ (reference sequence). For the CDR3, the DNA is TGTGCCAGCAGCTTAGCGGGCCAGGGGCTGCCCGGGGAGCTGTTTTTT. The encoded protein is CASSLAGQGLPGELFF.

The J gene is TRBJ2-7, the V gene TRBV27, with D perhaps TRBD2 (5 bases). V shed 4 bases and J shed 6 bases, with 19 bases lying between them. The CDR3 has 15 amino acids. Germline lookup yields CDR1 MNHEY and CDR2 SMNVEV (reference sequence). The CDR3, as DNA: TGTGCCAGCAGTTCCTACCGAACTAGGTCCCCCGAGCAGTACTTC. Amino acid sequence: CASSSYRTRSPEQYF.

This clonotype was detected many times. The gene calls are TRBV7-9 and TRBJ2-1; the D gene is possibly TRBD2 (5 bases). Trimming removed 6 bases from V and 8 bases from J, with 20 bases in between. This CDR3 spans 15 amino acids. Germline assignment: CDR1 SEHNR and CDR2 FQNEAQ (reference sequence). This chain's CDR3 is CASSRESGREDEQFF. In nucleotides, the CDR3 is TGTGCCAGCAGTCGTGAAAGCGGCCGCGAGGATGAGCAGTTCTTC. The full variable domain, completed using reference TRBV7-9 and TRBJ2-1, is DTGVSQNPRHKITKRGQNVTFRCDPISEHNRLYWYRQTLGQGPEFLTYFQNEAQLEKSRLLSDRFSAERPKGSFSTLEIQRTEQGDSAMYLCASSRESGREDEQFFGPGTRLTVL.

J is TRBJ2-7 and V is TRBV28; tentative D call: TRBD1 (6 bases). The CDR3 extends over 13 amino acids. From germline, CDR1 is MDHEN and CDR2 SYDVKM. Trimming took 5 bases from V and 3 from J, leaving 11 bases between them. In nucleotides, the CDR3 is TGTGCCAGCAGTACAGGACAGAACTACGAGCAGTACTTC. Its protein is CASSTGQNYEQYF.

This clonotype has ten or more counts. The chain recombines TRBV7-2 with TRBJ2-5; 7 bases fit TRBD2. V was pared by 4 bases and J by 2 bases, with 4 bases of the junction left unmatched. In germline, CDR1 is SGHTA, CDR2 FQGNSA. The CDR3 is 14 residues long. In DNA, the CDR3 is TGTGCCAGCAGCTCCTCGGGACTACAAGAGACCCAGTACTTC. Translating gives CASSSSGLQETQYF.

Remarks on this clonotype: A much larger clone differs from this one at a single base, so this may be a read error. This chain's CDR3 is CASSRSSGDTRYF. CDR3 DNA sequence: TGTGCCAGCAGCCGCTCTAGCGGGGATACGCGGTATTTT. The chain carries TRBV14 and TRBJ2-3; 9 bases are shared with TRBD2. In germline, CDR1 is SGHDN, CDR2 FVKESK. This CDR3 comprises 13 residues.

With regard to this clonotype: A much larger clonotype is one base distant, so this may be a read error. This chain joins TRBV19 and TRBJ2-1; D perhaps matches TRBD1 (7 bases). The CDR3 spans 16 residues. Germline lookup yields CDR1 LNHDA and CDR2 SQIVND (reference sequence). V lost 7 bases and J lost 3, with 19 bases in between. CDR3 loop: CASNTTQGGDYNEQFF. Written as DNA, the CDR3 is TGTGCCAGTAATACAACTCAGGGGGGCGACTACAATGAGCAGTTCTTC.

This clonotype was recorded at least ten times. The CDR3, as DNA: TGTGCCAGCAGTTTTCCGCCCAGCGGGAGAGATACGCAGTATTTT. This gives the protein CASSFPPSGRDTQYF. V usage is TRBV12-3 or TRBV12-4 and J usage is TRBJ2-3, with 8 nucleotides matching TRBD2. This CDR3 has 15 residues. The junction had 7 bases not matched to a gene; V was cut back by 3 bases and J by 5 bases.

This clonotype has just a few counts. The CDR3 bases are TGTGCCAGCAGTTCCCCAGGACTCTTAGCCAAAAACATTCAGTACTTC. Translation gives CASSSPGLLAKNIQYF. This rearrangement joins TRBV28 to TRBJ2-4, with D possibly TRBD2 on 5 matching bases. Germline assignment: CDR1 MDHEN and CDR2 SYDVKM. The CDR3 extends over 16 amino acids. V was clipped by 4 bases and J by 0 bases, with 13 bases between them.